The rows below give T cell receptor beta chains drawn from one sample of a study of identical twins. MiXCR was run by TCRdb on the 5' RACE reads, yielding one entry per CDR3 protein. This sample has 500,000 to 650,000 distinct CDR3 sequences, with 20% to 25% found just once. These data were also filed under a second study, of yellow fever vaccine responses in identical twins.

The sample comprised CD4+ T cells sorted from blood. The receptors stem from a woman between 18 and 29 years old in good health. The conserved cysteine and the conserved F or W are not part of the CDR3 here. The order of the fields is clone size, J gene, CDR3 length, V gene, CDR3 protein. Not every row has a clone size; where given, it reads once, few, many or a size class.

many TRBJ2-5 11 TRBV24-1 ATSDGTQETQY
medium-sized TRBJ2-1 13 TRBV7-2 ASSLGEGFYNEQF
NA TRBJ2-3 11 TRBV5-1 ASNGGMTDTQY
few TRBJ1-1 16 TRBV12-3/TRBV12-4 ASSFRVGGGTGRNLVK
few TRBJ1-6 11 TRBV6-5 ASSYGIHSPLH
NA TRBJ2-7 12 TRBV12-3/TRBV12-4 ASRTGVKGYEQY
NA TRBJ2-2 15 TRBV6-1 ASSTGIRGRNPGELF
NA TRBJ2-1 14 TRBV28 ASRSLSGRAIGEQF
NA TRBJ2-3 13 TRBV10-3 AISGLLTSTDTQY
NA TRBJ1-2 11 TRBV20-1 SARGGASYGYT
NA TRBJ2-5 11 TRBV5-1 ASSGGPSETQY
few TRBJ1-1 13 TRBV5-1 ASSLNGQGNTEAF
few TRBJ1-3 14 TRBV4-1 ASSQADRGLGNTIY
NA TRBJ2-5 12 TRBV4-2 ASSPNPSSETQY
NA TRBJ1-1 12 TRBV15 ATSRATGNTEAF
few TRBJ2-6 14 TRBV7-8 ASSLQTSSGANVLT
few TRBJ2-4 14 TRBV11-1 ASSSTGTSGRARQY
few TRBJ1-5 13 TRBV20-1 SARVGTGRNQPQH
few TRBJ2-3 15 TRBV5-1 ASSLGASGGTTDTQY
NA TRBJ2-3 10 TRBV7-8 ASSPMLDTQY
few TRBJ2-3 12 TRBV20-1 SASPADGTDTQY
NA TRBJ2-5 13 TRBV20-1 SASRGTVGGETQY
NA TRBJ2-7 12 TRBV15 ATSRVQLGREQY
NA TRBJ2-2 11 TRBV10-3 AAGTVYTGELF
many TRBJ1-2 11 TRBV3-1 ASSRDSNYGYT
many TRBJ2-3 11 TRBV29-1 SVQTSRSDTQY